These 21 T cell receptor beta chains share one sample of origin, sequenced in a study of shared clonotypes between healthy human individuals (dated by TCRdb to the early 2020s). The library was generated by the immunoSEQ multiplex PCR assay. This immuneACCESS table, as held by TCRdb, lists in-frame sequences with V and J called but not all clones. Of the missing ones, under half trace to an unresolved V gene in checked studies; the others have no known cause. The sample data list 2 million to 2.5 million clones, and 85% to 95% of these were observed just once. In total, the top ten clones hold 0.35% to 0.5% of the sample. The sample was naive CD4+ T cells from PBMCs. Reading the label with the study, this specimen's cell subset or site is: CD45RA+ positively selected. These receptors were collected from a young man in good health. Some clones in this sample may be carry-over from other donors' samples.

This chain links TRBV28 with TRBJ2-3, with 10 bases fitting TRBD2. In germline, CDR1 is MDHEN, CDR2 SYDVKM. The junction had 7 bases not matched to a gene; V was cut back by 9 bases and J by 4 bases. CDR3 length: 14 amino acids. CDR3 residues: CARITLAGADTQYF. The CDR3 nucleotides are TGTGCCAGAATTACCCTAGCGGGAGCAGATACGCAGTATTTT.

About this clone itself: This CDR3 is also generated by other DNA sequences in the sample. The gene calls are TRBV19 and TRBJ1-1; 7 bases line up with TRBD1. V shed 4 bases and J 4 bases; nucleotides not matched to a gene: 6. Germline V CDR1 and CDR2: LNHDA, SQIVND (reference sequence). CDR3 length: 14 amino acids. The DNA for the CDR3 is TGTGCCAGTAGTACTGGTTCAGGGGGCACTGAAGCTTTCTTT. The encoded protein is CASSTGSGGTEAFF. Full variable domain (missing parts from reference TRBV19 and TRBJ1-1): DGGITQSPKYLFRKEGQNVTLSCEQNLNHDAMYWYRQDPGQGLRLIYYSQIVNDFQKGDIAEGYSVSREKKESFPLTVTSAQKNPTAFYLCASSTGSGGTEAFFGQGTRLTVV.

The chain is built from TRBV15 and TRBJ2-1, with 7 bases identical to TRBD2. The CDR3 length is 15 residues. V gave up 0 bases and J gave up 3 bases; unmatched junction bases: 2. Germline lookup yields CDR1 LNHNV and CDR2 YYDKDF (reference sequence). CDR3 nucleotide sequence: TGTGCCACCAGCAGAGATGTAGCGGGCTACAATGAGCAGTTCTTC. Translated: CATSRDVAGYNEQFF.

The gene calls are TRBV7-8 and TRBJ1-2; no reliable D call. V was shortened by 4 bases and J by 7 bases, with 13 bases between the two germline ends. This CDR3 comprises 13 residues. Looked up from germline, CDR1 is SGHVS and CDR2 is FQNEAQ. The CDR3 spells CASSSTGPRGYTF. CDR3 nucleotides: TGTGCCAGCAGCTCCACCGGGCCCCGTGGCTACACCTTC.

This chain links TRBV6-4 with TRBJ1-1, with D unresolved. V lost 4 bases, J lost 0 bases, and 6 bases lay in between. Germline V gene lookup returns CDR1 MRHNA and CDR2 SNTAGT. The CDR3 runs to 13 residues. CDR3 DNA: TGTGCCAGCAGTGTTCAGGTGAACACTGAAGCTTTCTTT. Protein sequence: CASSVQVNTEAFF.

For the CDR3, the DNA is TGCGCCAGCAGCCAAGACACGTCAGGGGGAGAGACCCAGTACTTC. As protein: CASSQDTSGGETQYF. The rearrangement uses TRBV4-3 and TRBJ2-5; 7 bases fit TRBD1. The CDR3 is made up of 15 amino acids. Germline CDR1 LGHNA, CDR2 YSLEER. The trim removed 0 bases at V and 4 bases at J, leaving 5 bases unmatched.

The genes are TRBV28 and TRBJ2-2; D is ambiguous. Germline V gives CDR1 MDHEN, CDR2 SYDVKM. The length of the CDR3 is 15 residues. V gave up 5 bases and J gave up 5 bases, with 15 bases separating them. This CDR3 reads CASSPRPAGTGELFF. DNA for the CDR3: TGTGCCAGCAGTCCACGACCCGCCGGGACCGGGGAGCTGTTTTTT.

The chain is built from TRBV6-1 and TRBJ1-5, with D hard to call. There are 16 residues in the CDR3. The germline CDR1 and CDR2 sequences are MNHNS and SASEGT. V was trimmed by 4 bases and J by 9 bases, leaving 22 bases between them. The CDR3 reads CASSGGRFSPSGPQHF. The CDR3 DNA is TGTGCCAGCAGTGGAGGGAGGTTCTCCCCCTCCGGGCCCCAGCATTTT.

J is TRBJ2-3 and V is TRBV18; D perhaps matches TRBD2 (6 bases). Trimming shortened V by 2 bases and J by 0 bases, and 12 bases separated the two germline ends. The germline V gene has CDR1 KGHSH and CDR2 LQKENI. The CDR3 is made up of 16 amino acids. CDR3 nucleotides: TGTGCCAGCTCACCAGGGGGGACGACTAGCACAGATACGCAGTATTTT. Its translation is CASSPGGTTSTDTQYF. Filled out from reference TRBV18 and TRBJ2-3, the complete variable domain reads NAGVMQNPRHLVRRRGQEARLRCSPMKGHSHVYWYRQLPEEGLKFMVYLQKENIIDESGMPKERFSAEFPKEGPSILRIQQVVRGDSAAYFCASSPGGTTSTDTQYFGPGTRLTVL.

The chain combines TRBV7-2 with TRBJ2-3, with 7 nucleotides matching TRBD2. Germline CDR1 SGHTA, CDR2 FQGNSA. This CDR3 is 16 amino acids long. V trimming: 5 bases; J trimming: 0 bases; junction bases outside the gene matches: 8. In nucleotides, the CDR3 is TGTGCCAGCAGCAAGACGCTAGCGGCTAGCACAGATACGCAGTATTTT. It translates to CASSKTLAASTDTQYF.

This clone was seen only once. The V and J genes are TRBV4-1 and TRBJ2-7; the match to TRBD2 covers 9 bases. This CDR3 is 14 amino acids long. The V gene end was trimmed by 1 base and the J gene end by 5 bases; junction bases not matched to a gene: 3. CDR1 MGHRA and CDR2 YSYEKL come from the germline V gene. CDR3 nucleotide sequence: TGCGCCAGCAGCCAAGTCCTAGCGGGGAACGAGCAGTACTTC. This codes for CASSQVLAGNEQYF.

This rearrangement joins TRBV18 to TRBJ2-2; D is perhaps TRBD1 (5 bases). Germline values: CDR1 KGHSH, CDR2 LQKENI. CDR3 length equals 14 residues. Trimming left V 1 base short and J 3 bases short, with 6 bases between. DNA of the CDR3: TGTGCCAGCTCACCACGGGGCCACACCGGGGAGCTGTTTTTT. This encodes CASSPRGHTGELFF.

V usage is TRBV28 and J usage is TRBJ2-7; 7 bases match TRBD2. This CDR3 region has 15 residues. Germline V gene data show CDR1 as MDHEN and CDR2 as SYDVKM. V lost 2 bases, J lost 7 bases, and 11 bases stayed unmatched. The CDR3 loop reads CASSLTSAGVREQYF. CDR3 bases: TGTGCCAGCAGTTTAACGAGCGCGGGAGTCCGGGAGCAGTACTTC.

This sequence joins TRBV5-3 and TRBJ2-7; 8 bases fit TRBD1. TRBV5-3 is an open reading frame, and its role is uncertain. V gave up 3 bases and J gave up 3 bases; unmatched junction bases: 11. The CDR3 extends over 16 amino acids. CDR3: CARSSTGGEAIYEQYF. The CDR3 bases are TGTGCCAGAAGCTCCACAGGGGGAGAGGCAATCTACGAGCAGTACTTC.

The chain has TRBV5-6 and TRBJ1-1, with D perhaps TRBD1 (6 bases). The germline gives CDR1 SGHDT, CDR2 YYEEEE. V lost 3 bases to trimming and J lost 1 base, with 10 bases between them. The CDR3 runs to 14 residues. For the CDR3, the DNA is TGTGCCAGCAGCTATGGGGGCCAGAACACTGAAGCTTTCTTT. Translating gives CASSYGGQNTEAFF. Combining the CDR3 with reference TRBV5-6 and TRBJ1-1 gives the whole variable domain DAGVTQSPTHLIKTRGQQVTLRCSPKSGHDTVSWYQQALGQGPQFIFQYYEEEERQRGNFPDRFSGHQFPNYSSELNVNALLLGDSALYLCASSYGGQNTEAFFGQGTRLTVV.

The chain couples TRBV28 to TRBJ2-7; no clear D. CDR3 length equals 14 residues. CDR1 MDHEN and CDR2 SYDVKM come from the germline V gene. V dropped 2 bases and J dropped 1 base, with 9 bases sitting between them. CDR3 nucleotides: TGTGCCAGCAGTTTAGTCCAGGTGTCCTACGAGCAGTACTTC. This sequence encodes CASSLVQVSYEQYF.

The chain is built from TRBV5-5 and TRBJ1-5; D is possibly TRBD1 (5 bases). Between the trimmed V and J ends, which lost 2 bases and 2 bases, there was a span of 8 bases. Looked up from germline, CDR1 is SGHKS and CDR2 is YYEKEE (reference sequence). The CDR3 loop spans 14 amino acids. The CDR3 DNA is TGTGCCAGCAGCTTAGGGGCCGGCAATCAGCCCCAGCATTTT. Translated: CASSLGAGNQPQHF.

The V and J genes are TRBV5-1 and TRBJ2-1, with D hard to call. The CDR3 spans 15 residues. Trimming stripped 0 bases from V and 4 bases from J, with 11 bases between. Germline loops: CDR1 SGHRS, CDR2 YFSETQ. CDR3 coding DNA: TGCGCCAGCAGCTTGGCGGCCCAACGGTACAATGAGCAGTTCTTC. Translated: CASSLAAQRYNEQFF.

Details on this clone: Other DNA sequences in this sample translate to the same CDR3. This chain links TRBV7-2 with TRBJ2-5; 13 bases are shared with TRBD2. The CDR3 has 16 amino acids. CDR1 is SGHTA and CDR2 is FQGNSA in the germline V gene. J was trimmed by 4 bases and V by 4 bases; bases with no gene match: 6. CDR3 residues: CASSSRLAGGGETQYF. CDR3 DNA sequence: TGTGCCAGCAGCTCTCGACTAGCGGGAGGAGGAGAGACCCAGTACTTC. The full variable domain, completed using reference TRBV7-2 and TRBJ2-5, is GAGVSQSPSNKVTEKGKDVELRCDPISGHTALYWYRQSLGQGLEFLIYFQGNSAPDKSGLPSDRFSAERTGGSVSTLTIQRTQQEDSAVYLCASSSRLAGGGETQYFGPGTRLLVL.

In nucleotides, the CDR3 is TGTGCCAGCAGTTTAAGGACAGGGAGCTCCTACAATGAGCAGTTCTTC. Translated: CASSLRTGSSYNEQFF. The chain links TRBV28 to TRBJ2-1, with 8 positions matching TRBD1. This CDR3 comprises 16 residues. With 2 bases clipped from V and 0 bases from J, the junction kept 3 bases outside the gene matches. CDR1 and CDR2 (germline): MDHEN, SYDVKM.

This rearrangement joins TRBV7-8 to TRBJ1-2; D is unclear. Germline V gene sequence: CDR1 SGHVS, CDR2 FQNEAQ. The CDR3 consists of 14 residues. With 5 bases removed from V and 2 bases from J, the gap between germline ends came to 12 bases. CDR3 loop: CASSLGSPNYGYTF. The CDR3 bases are TGTGCCAGCAGCCTGGGGTCCCCCAACTATGGCTACACCTTC.